The clone carrying this TCR beta chain was observed a handful of times. The sample comes from a study of T cell responses to AZD1222 COVID-19 vaccine. Generated by immunoSEQ multiplex PCR, the TCRdb table keeps only in-frame clones and is missing some. The sample lists about 55,000 clones, roughly nine tenths occurring once. The trim removed 2 bases at V and 0 bases at J, leaving 4 bases unmatched. CDR1 is ENHRY and CDR2 is SYGVKD in the germline V gene. This CDR3 region has 15 residues. This chain links TRBV10-3 with TRBJ2-7; TRBD1 aligns across 7 bases. The source is an adult in good health. The specimen was peripheral blood, collected on day 0 of AZD1222 vaccination. The DNA of the CDR3 is TGTGCCATCAGTGAGCGTGAGGGGGCCTCCTACGAGCAGTACTTC. This encodes CAISEREGASYEQYF.